A selection of T cell receptor beta chains follows, all from one sample in a study of cytomegalovirus exposure and HLA in healthy donors. This table comes from immunoSEQ multiplex PCR, and its TCRdb copy is limited to in-frame clones, with some not included. Among about 140,000 clones listed, around 75% were seen once. The sequenced sample consisted of PBMCs. All receptors come from a man aged 35 to 55 in good health and CMV-seronegative. Each CDR3 is given with its conserved first and last residue.

v_call	cdr3_aa
TRBV19	CASTLRTSTSEQYF
TRBV5-1	CASSLGPERAFF
TRBV5-8	CASSLGVTQETQYF
TRBV13	CASSPRAQGPGTEAFF
TRBV7-3	CASSLTLGQTTNEKLFF
TRBV4-1	CASSQPLAGPTDTQYF
TRBV7-9	CSSSLLMAGQRDTQYF
TRBV6-5	CASSYSPGSGEQFF
TRBV14	CASSPRTGVLPRIYEQYF
TRBV2	CASSPTGGNQPQHF
TRBV28	CASSPGGREQYF
TRBV18	CASSPLQGRTDTQYF
TRBV27	CAIRDTGSYEQYF
TRBV7-2	CASSLRRGYNSPLHF
TRBV27	CASRTLDNRDLGYTF
TRBV15	CATSRDNRARAHRQPQHF
TRBV5-5	CASSLGQGTAPLHF
TRBV7-2	CASSRIAQGRGEKLFF
TRBV6-5	CASSLYNEQFF
TRBV6-5	CASSLQLNTEAFF
TRBV14	CASSQSGDNSPLHF
TRBV7-8	CASSFAKDRVRLHF
TRBV2	CASSGQRRGRYEQYF
TRBV7-9	CASSPRVGMHTEAFF
TRBV27	CASSLSAGLTNEKLFF
TRBV5-1	CASSVLGVGGGYNEQFF
TRBV10-1	CASSSDRAQPQHF
TRBV7-9	CASSLGVNYGYTF
TRBV5-1	CASSVWTGGITGDTQYF
TRBV4-2	CASSQHRAYEQYF
TRBV10-3	CAISGSGGSYNEQFF
TRBV4-1	CASSQVTGRTTVAEAFF
TRBV29-1	CSVTTRLPSETQYF
TRBV7-3	CASSPNPGGFYEQYF
TRBV5-6	CASSLSPGIAVEQYF
TRBV11-2	CASSLARGGNRIETQYF
TRBV28	CASRQSTGGAYGYTF
TRBV27	CASSFAPYSNQPQHF
TRBV7-8	CASSPGGSYYGYTF
TRBV4-3	CASSEGGGGIGNTIYF
TRBV28	CASSLRDGYTF
TRBV11-1	CASSARGLANNSPLHF
TRBV7-7	CASSLRQGRFRRGNQPQHF
TRBV5-1	CASRWGTSNTGELFF
TRBV19	CASSEGAAGLSYEQYF
TRBV7-2	CASSDQGQGEPQHF